A single sample gave rise to the 27 T cell receptor beta chains below, sequenced in a study of Graves' ophthalmopathy and Graves' hyperthyroidism (dated by TCRdb to the late 2010s). Sequencing was carried out with an Illumina HiSeq 2000. For repertoire sequencing, the TCR beta CDR3 regions were amplified from RNA transcripts. HTBI primers and the Qiagen OneStep RT-PCR kit were used in a first-round RT-PCR, which was followed by a second-round multiplex PCR, size selection and purification. TCRdb applied fastp at Q25 and MiXCR to the public reads, then kept only in-frame beta chains. Every distinct CDR3 protein forms one entry, paired with its most common genes and DNA. The sample profile shows 650,000 to 900,000 distinct CDR3 sequences; approximately 40% of them were found once. The ten biggest clones cover roughly 46% of the sample. Source material: peripheral blood. The receptors shown here come from an adult man with Graves' ophthalmopathy.

The sample holds a few counts of this clonotype. The chain has TRBV7-9 and TRBJ2-7, with D tentatively TRBD1 (6 bases). The V gene's germline CDR1 is SEHNR and CDR2 FQNEAQ (reference sequence). Between the trimmed V and J ends, which lost 1 base and 2 bases, there was a span of 12 bases. This CDR3 spans 15 amino acids. CDR3 DNA: TGTGCCAGCAGCTTAGTGCAGGGGTACCCCTACGAGCAGTACTTC. This gives the protein CASSLVQGYPYEQYF.

This rearrangement joins TRBV9 to TRBJ1-1, with 9 bases aligning to TRBD1. Germline V gene lookup returns CDR1 SGDLS and CDR2 YYNGEE. The length of the CDR3 is 16 residues. With 3 bases clipped from V and 1 base from J, the junction kept 7 bases outside the gene matches. The CDR3 region has the DNA TGTGCCAGCAGCGCCGGGACAGGGAATCAGAACACTGAAGCTTTCTTT. Amino acid sequence: CASSAGTGNQNTEAFF.

This chain joins TRBV2 and TRBJ1-1; tentative D call: TRBD1 (6 bases). Deletions cut 4 bases from V and 1 base from J, with 10 bases between. The germline V gene encodes CDR1 SNHLY and CDR2 FYNNEI. The CDR3 contains 14 residues. The CDR3 DNA is TGTGCCAGCAGTGTGGGACACCGGAACACTGAAGCTTTCTTT. Amino acids: CASSVGHRNTEAFF. Drawing the rest from reference TRBV2 and TRBJ1-1, the complete variable domain is EPEVTQTPSHQVTQMGQEVILRCVPISNHLYFYWYRQILGQKVEFLVSFYNNEISEKSEIFDDQFSVERPDGSNFTLKIRSTKLEDSAMYFCASSVGHRNTEAFFGQGTRLTVV.

Concerning this clonotype: Sequence at one end of the junction differs from germline and may be a read error. The chain carries TRBV10-3 and TRBJ2-7; D may correspond to TRBD1 or TRBD2 (5 bases each). Germline CDR1 is ENHRY and CDR2 is SYGVKD. The CDR3 contains 15 residues. CDR3 protein: CASSALTGARDEQYF. In nucleotides, the CDR3 is TGTGCCAGCAGTGCCCTGACCGGGGCTAGGGACGAGCAGTACTTC.

The chain links TRBV29-1 to TRBJ1-4; TRBD1 agrees at 9 bases. Germline V gene sequence: CDR1 SQVTM, CDR2 ANQGSEA. V shed 7 bases and J 10 bases; nucleotides not matched to a gene: 10. This CDR3 has 13 amino acids. The CDR3 DNA sequence: TGCAGCGCCAGAACAGGGGGCGGGGGAAAACTGTTTTTT. This sequence encodes CSARTGGGGKLFF.

This clonotype was detected many times. This chain joins TRBV5-6 and TRBJ1-6; 8 bases line up with TRBD1. This CDR3 contains 14 residues. CDR1 and CDR2 from the germline V gene are SGHDT and YYEEEE. After removal of 4 bases from V and 5 bases from J, the junction contained 2 bases not matched to a gene. In DNA, the CDR3 is TGTGCCAGCAGCGCGACAGGGGATAATTCACCCCTCCACTTT. Amino acids: CASSATGDNSPLHF.

The sample holds many counts of this clonotype. The junction shows a germline mismatch at one end, possibly a read error. The gene calls are TRBV2 and TRBJ2-7, with D perhaps being TRBD1 or TRBD2 (6 bases each). The CDR3 is 12 residues long. Per the germline V gene, CDR1 is SNHLY and CDR2 is FYNNEI. The CDR3, as DNA: TGTGCCAGCAGTAAGGGGGGAAACAGGCAGAACTTC. This gives the protein CASSKGGNRQNF. Together with reference TRBV2 and TRBJ2-7, the CDR3 gives the full variable domain: EPEVTQTPSHQVTQMGQEVILRCVPISNHLYFYWYRQILGQKVEFLVSFYNNEISEKSEIFDDQFSVERPDGSNFTLKIRSTKLEDSAMYFCASSKGGNRQNFGPGTRLTVT.

In its sample, this clonotype was seen a few times. J is TRBJ2-7 and V is TRBV10-3; TRBD1 is a possible D gene (6 bases). Germline V lookup: CDR1 ENHRY, CDR2 SYGVKD. The CDR3 runs to 15 residues. V was pared by 6 bases and J by 0 bases, with 15 bases between. CDR3 bases: TGTGCCATCAGAGACCGGGACACCGACTCCTACGAGCAGTACTTC. This encodes CAIRDRDTDSYEQYF.

About this clonotype itself: At one end, the junction sequence differs from germline, possibly due to a read error. V and J are TRBV15 and TRBJ1-1; a possible D gene is TRBD1 (5 bases). CDR3 length: 13 residues. Germline V lookup: CDR1 LNHNV, CDR2 YYDKDF (reference sequence). The CDR3 DNA is TGTGCCACCAGCAGAAAGAAGGACACCGAAGCTTTCTTT. Amino acids: CATSRKKDTEAFF.

This clonotype was detected once. Possible read error: a much larger clone is one base away. The chain is built from TRBV2 and TRBJ2-5; weak D call: TRBD1 (6 bases). Looked up from germline, CDR1 is SNHLY and CDR2 is FYNNEI. The CDR3 length is 17 residues. Between the trimmed V and J ends, which lost 1 base and 9 bases, there was a span of 24 bases. The CDR3 nucleotides are TGTGCCAGCAGTGAAGACGGCAGGGGTCGAATTTTTGTGGCCCAGTACTTC. Its protein is CASSEDGRGRIFVAQYF.

This clonotype occurred many times. The chain combines TRBV12-3 or TRBV12-4 with TRBJ1-2; maybe TRBD1 (5 bases). Trimming removed 8 bases from V and 4 bases from J, with 8 bases in between. CDR3 length: 11 residues. The CDR3 protein is CASGGFYGYTF. The CDR3 nucleotides read TGTGCCAGCGGGGGGTTCTATGGCTACACCTTC.

This chain uses TRBV6-5 with TRBJ1-1; perhaps TRBD1 as D (5 bases). Germline CDR1 is MNHEY and CDR2 is SVGAGI. V was pared by 3 bases and J by 0 bases, with 11 bases between. The CDR3 has 15 amino acids. CDR3 loop: CASSYSGEMNTEAFF. As DNA, the CDR3 is TGTGCCAGCAGTTATTCGGGGGAGATGAACACTGAAGCTTTCTTT.

The CDR3 is CATSSGTTYEQYF. The DNA for the CDR3 is TGTGCCACCAGCAGCGGGACTACATACGAGCAGTACTTC. This chain links TRBV15 with TRBJ2-7; 7 positions agree with TRBD2. With V trimmed by 3 bases and J by 4 bases, 3 bases remained unmatched. CDR1 is LNHNV, CDR2 YYDKDF, per germline (reference sequence). The CDR3 consists of 13 residues.

V usage is TRBV29-1 and J usage is TRBJ2-5; the match to TRBD2 covers 8 bases. Germline trimming cut 8 bases from V and 5 bases from J; bases unmatched to any gene: 10. Per the germline V gene, CDR1 is SQVTM and CDR2 is ANQGSEA. This CDR3 has 13 residues. The CDR3: CSPNGLATETQYF. The CDR3 DNA follows: TGCAGCCCGAACGGACTAGCCACGGAGACCCAGTACTTC.

This clonotype occurred a few times. The chain recombines TRBV7-3 with TRBJ2-6; TRBD1 agrees at 8 bases. V shed 5 bases and J 15 bases; nucleotides not matched to a gene: 3. The CDR3 runs to 11 residues. Germline loops: CDR1 SGHTA, CDR2 FQGTGA. The CDR3 nucleotides are TGTGCCAGCAGCATCGGGACAGGCCTGACTTTC. Translating it yields CASSIGTGLTF.

This clonotype came up many times. The gene calls are TRBV11-2 and TRBJ1-2, with unresolved D. Trimming removed 3 bases from V and 4 bases from J, with 18 bases in between. The CDR3 sequence is 16 residues long. Germline CDR1 is SGHAT and CDR2 is FQNNGV. The CDR3: CASSFGEGRVAYGYTF. CDR3 DNA: TGTGCCAGCAGCTTCGGGGAGGGAAGGGTCGCCTATGGCTACACCTTC.

This clonotype was seen only a few times. The rearrangement links TRBV7-9 to TRBJ2-5; 7 bases fit TRBD1. The CDR3 runs to 13 residues. J was trimmed by 6 bases and V by 4 bases; bases with no gene match: 5. The germline V gene has CDR1 SEHNR and CDR2 FQNEAQ (reference sequence). The CDR3 nucleotides read TGTGCCAGCAGCTCACAGGGGCGGAAGACCCAGTACTTC. It specifies CASSSQGRKTQYF.

With respect to this clonotype: One base away lies a much larger clone, so this may be a sequencing read error. The J gene is TRBJ2-2, the V gene TRBV7-3; 7 bases match TRBD1. V trimming: 5 bases; J trimming: 4 bases; junction bases outside the gene matches: 10. Per the germline V gene, CDR1 is SGHTA and CDR2 is FQGTGA. The length of the CDR3 is 16 residues. CDR3 region: CASSVIGQVSTGELFF. In nucleotides, the CDR3 is TGTGCCAGCAGCGTAATAGGACAGGTGAGCACCGGGGAGCTGTTTTTT.

The genes are TRBV10-3 and TRBJ1-5; D not resolved. Trimming shortened V by 10 bases and J by 3 bases, and 19 bases separated the two germline ends. This CDR3 has 15 residues. Germline V CDR1 and CDR2: ENHRY, SYGVKD. The CDR3 loop is CASTLSWGSNQPQHF. In DNA form, the CDR3 reads TGTGCCAGCACCCTATCGTGGGGTTCCAATCAGCCCCAGCATTTT.

The gene calls are TRBV6-2 or TRBV6-3 and TRBJ2-3; 9 bases fit TRBD1. V was clipped by 11 bases and J by 6 bases; unmatched bases: 15. This CDR3 has 15 amino acids. Germline V gene lookup returns CDR1 MNHEY and CDR2 SVGEGT. CDR3 residues: CAGSSGTGPSDTQYF. The CDR3 DNA reads TGTGCCGGATCCTCCGGGACAGGGCCCTCCGATACGCAGTATTTT.

The chain combines TRBV20-1 with TRBJ2-7; 10 nucleotides line up with TRBD2. V shed 5 bases, J shed 5 bases, and the junction held 6 bases outside the gene matches. The CDR3 contains 13 residues. The germline CDR1 and CDR2 sequences are DFQATT and SNEGSKA (reference sequence). The CDR3 sequence: CSAPSSGGNEQYF. The CDR3 DNA reads as TGCAGTGCTCCTTCTAGCGGGGGAAACGAGCAGTACTTC.

The rearrangement uses TRBV7-9 and TRBJ2-2; 11 bases align to TRBD2. V shed 7 bases, J shed 3 bases, and the junction held 10 bases outside the gene matches. CDR1 and CDR2 from the germline V gene are SEHNR and FQNEAQ (reference sequence). CDR3 length equals 17 residues. CDR3 DNA sequence: TGTGCCAGCAAAACTCCGGGACTAGCGGAACACACCGGGGAGCTGTTTTTT. Translating gives CASKTPGLAEHTGELFF.

V and J are TRBV25-1 and TRBJ1-1; no clear D. The CDR3 has 14 residues. Germline V gives CDR1 MGHDK, CDR2 SYGVNS. Trimming removed 2 bases at V and 1 base at J, with 8 bases between. CDR3 sequence reads: CASSEAGQNTEAFF. In nucleotides, the CDR3 is TGTGCCAGCAGTGAAGCCGGTCAGAACACTGAAGCTTTCTTT.

V usage is TRBV28 and J usage is TRBJ2-5; 7 bases agree with TRBD2. The V gene end was trimmed by 3 bases and the J gene end by 4 bases; junction bases not matched to a gene: 8. The CDR3 consists of 15 residues. CDR1 is MDHEN, CDR2 SYDVKM, per germline. This chain's CDR3 is CASSLEIGGRETQYF. The CDR3 bases are TGTGCCAGCAGTTTGGAGATCGGCGGGAGAGAGACCCAGTACTTC.

This clonotype was seen repeatedly, ten times or more. The chain uses TRBV6-6 and TRBJ2-7, with 14 bases that match TRBD2. The CDR3 consists of 15 residues. J lost 4 bases, V lost 2 bases, and 1 base had no gene match. Looked up from germline, CDR1 is MNHNY and CDR2 is SVGAGI (reference sequence). The CDR3 DNA reads TGTGCCAGCAGTTACGGGACTAGCGGGGGTTACGAGCAGTACTTC. It translates to CASSYGTSGGYEQYF.

Regarding this clonotype: The junction differs from germline at one of its ends, possibly a read error. This chain joins TRBV7-9 and TRBJ2-7; TRBD2 might be the D (5 bases). The CDR3 length is 15 residues. Germline assignment: CDR1 SEHNR and CDR2 FQNEAQ (reference sequence). The CDR3 DNA reads as TGTGCTAGCAGCCCGGACCGACCACGGGACTACGAGCAGTACTTC. Translating gives CASSPDRPRDYEQYF.

This clonotype was detected ten times or more. This rearrangement joins TRBV7-8 to TRBJ2-7, with D possibly matching TRBD1 (6 bases). Trimming cost V 2 bases and J 1 base, with 12 bases left between them. This CDR3 spans 15 amino acids. The germline CDR1 and CDR2 sequences are SGHVS and FQNEAQ. The CDR3: CASSLIGQGSYEQYF. CDR3 nucleotides: TGTGCCAGCAGCTTAATTGGGCAGGGGTCCTACGAGCAGTACTTC.